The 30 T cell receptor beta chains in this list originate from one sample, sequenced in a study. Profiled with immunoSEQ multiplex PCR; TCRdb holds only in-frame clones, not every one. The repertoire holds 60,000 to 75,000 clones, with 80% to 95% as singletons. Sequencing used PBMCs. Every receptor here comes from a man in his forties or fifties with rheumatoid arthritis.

The CDR3 bases are TGTGCCAGCACGCGAAGCCAGGGGCAAAACACTGAAGCTTTCTTT. It yields the protein CASTRSQGQNTEAFF. The genes are TRBV28 and TRBJ1-1; D possibly corresponds to TRBD1 (6 bases). Trimming took off 7 bases at V and 2 bases at J, with 17 bases between the two ends. This CDR3 comprises 15 residues. Germline CDR1 reads MDHEN; CDR2 reads SYDVKM.

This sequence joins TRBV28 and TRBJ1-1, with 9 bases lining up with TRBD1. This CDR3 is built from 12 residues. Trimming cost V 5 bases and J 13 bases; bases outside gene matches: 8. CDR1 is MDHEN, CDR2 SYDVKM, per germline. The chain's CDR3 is CASSINRGLDFF. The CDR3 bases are TGTGCCAGCAGTATAAACAGGGGGCTAGATTTCTTT.

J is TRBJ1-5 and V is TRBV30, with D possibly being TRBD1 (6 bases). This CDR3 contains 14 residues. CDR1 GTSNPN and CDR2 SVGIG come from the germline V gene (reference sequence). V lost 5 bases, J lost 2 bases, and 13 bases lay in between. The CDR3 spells CAWSGEGGNQPQHF. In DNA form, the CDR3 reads TGTGCCTGGTCAGGGGAGGGGGGCAATCAGCCCCAGCATTTT.

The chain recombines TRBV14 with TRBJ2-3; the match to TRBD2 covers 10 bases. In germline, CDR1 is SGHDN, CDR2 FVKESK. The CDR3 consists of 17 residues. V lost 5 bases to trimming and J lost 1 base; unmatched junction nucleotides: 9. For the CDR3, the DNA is TGTGCCAGCAGCGCAACCGGGACTAGCGTGGGCACAGATACGCAGTATTTT. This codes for CASSATGTSVGTDTQYF.

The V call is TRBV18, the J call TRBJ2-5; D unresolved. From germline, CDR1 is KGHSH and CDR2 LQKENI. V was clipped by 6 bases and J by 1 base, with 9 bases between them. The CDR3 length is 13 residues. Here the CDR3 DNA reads TGTGCCAGCTCCAGTGGGGTCCAAGAGACCCAGTACTTC. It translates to CASSSGVQETQYF.

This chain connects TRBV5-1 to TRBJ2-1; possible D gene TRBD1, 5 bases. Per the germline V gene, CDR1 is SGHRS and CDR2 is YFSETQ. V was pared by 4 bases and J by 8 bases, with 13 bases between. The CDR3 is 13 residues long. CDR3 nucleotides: TGCGCCAGCAGCCCAGGGCAGTTCGATGAGCAGTTCTTC. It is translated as CASSPGQFDEQFF.

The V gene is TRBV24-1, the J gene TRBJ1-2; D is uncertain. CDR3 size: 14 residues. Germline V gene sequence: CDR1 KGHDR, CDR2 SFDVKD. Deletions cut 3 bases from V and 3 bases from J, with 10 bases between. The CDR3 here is CATSDLGQDYGYTF. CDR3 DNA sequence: TGTGCCACCAGTGATCTTGGGCAGGACTATGGCTACACCTTC.

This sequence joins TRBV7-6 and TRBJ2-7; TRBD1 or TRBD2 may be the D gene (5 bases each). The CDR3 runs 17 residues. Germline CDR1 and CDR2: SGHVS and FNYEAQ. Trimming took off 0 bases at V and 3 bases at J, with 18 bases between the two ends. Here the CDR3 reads CASSLALVRGADYEQYF. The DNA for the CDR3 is TGTGCCAGCAGCTTAGCGTTGGTTAGAGGGGCGGACTACGAGCAGTACTTC.

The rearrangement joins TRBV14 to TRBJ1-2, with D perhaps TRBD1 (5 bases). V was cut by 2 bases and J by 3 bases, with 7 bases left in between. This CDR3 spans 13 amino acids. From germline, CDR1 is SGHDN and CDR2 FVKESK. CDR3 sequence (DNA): TGTGCCAGCAGCCAATCGACAGACTATGGCTACACCTTC. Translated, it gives CASSQSTDYGYTF.

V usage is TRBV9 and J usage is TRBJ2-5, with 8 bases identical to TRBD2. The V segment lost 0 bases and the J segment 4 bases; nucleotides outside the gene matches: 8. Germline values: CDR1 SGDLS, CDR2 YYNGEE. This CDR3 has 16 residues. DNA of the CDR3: TGTGCCAGCAGCGTAGGTATTCGGGGGGGCCCAGAGACCCAGTACTTC. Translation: CASSVGIRGGPETQYF. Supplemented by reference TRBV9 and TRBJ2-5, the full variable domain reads DSGVTQTPKHLITATGQRVTLRCSPRSGDLSVYWYQQSLDQGLQFLIQYYNGEERAKGNILERFSAQQFPDLHSELNLSSLELGDSALYFCASSVGIRGGPETQYFGPGTRLLVL.

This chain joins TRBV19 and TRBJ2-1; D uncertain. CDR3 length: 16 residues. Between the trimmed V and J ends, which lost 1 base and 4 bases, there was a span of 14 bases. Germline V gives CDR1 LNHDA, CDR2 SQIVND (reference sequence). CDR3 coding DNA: TGTGCCAGTAGTATAGTTCCTGCAGGCGGTTACAATGAGCAGTTCTTC. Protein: CASSIVPAGGYNEQFF.

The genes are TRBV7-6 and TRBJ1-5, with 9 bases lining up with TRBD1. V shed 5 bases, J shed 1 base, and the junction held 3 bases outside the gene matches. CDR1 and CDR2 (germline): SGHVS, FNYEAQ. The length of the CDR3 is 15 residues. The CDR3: CASSLGTGSNQPQHF. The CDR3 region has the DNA TGTGCCAGCAGCCTCGGGACAGGGAGCAATCAGCCCCAGCATTTT.

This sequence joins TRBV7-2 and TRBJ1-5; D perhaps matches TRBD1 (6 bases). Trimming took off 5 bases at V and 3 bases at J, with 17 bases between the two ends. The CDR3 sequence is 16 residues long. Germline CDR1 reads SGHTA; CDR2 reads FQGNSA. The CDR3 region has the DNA TGTGCCAGCAGCAAATACGAGACAGGAGCCAATCAGCCCCAGCATTTT. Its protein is CASSKYETGANQPQHF. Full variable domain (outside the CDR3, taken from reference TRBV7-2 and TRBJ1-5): GAGVSQSPSNKVTEKGKDVELRCDPISGHTALYWYRQSLGQGLEFLIYFQGNSAPDKSGLPSDRFSAERTGGSVSTLTIQRTQQEDSAVYLCASSKYETGANQPQHFGDGTRLSIL.

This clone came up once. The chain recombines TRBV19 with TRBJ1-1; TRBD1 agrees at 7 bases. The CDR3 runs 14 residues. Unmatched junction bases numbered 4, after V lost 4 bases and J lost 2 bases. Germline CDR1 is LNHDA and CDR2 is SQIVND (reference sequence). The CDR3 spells CASSTTGDNTEAFF. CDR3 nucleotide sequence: TGTGCCAGTAGTACCACAGGGGATAACACTGAAGCTTTCTTT.

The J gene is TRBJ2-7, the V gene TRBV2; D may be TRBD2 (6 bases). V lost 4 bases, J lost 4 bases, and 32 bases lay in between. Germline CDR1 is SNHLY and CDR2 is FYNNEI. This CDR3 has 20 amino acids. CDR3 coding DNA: TGTGCCAGCAGTGGTACCGGGAACCTGAACTATATAACGGGGGATTACGAGCAGTACTTC. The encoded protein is CASSGTGNLNYITGDYEQYF.

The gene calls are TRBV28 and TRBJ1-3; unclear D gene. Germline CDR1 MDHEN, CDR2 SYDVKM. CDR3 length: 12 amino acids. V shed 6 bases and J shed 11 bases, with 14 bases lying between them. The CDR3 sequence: CASRQPGAAIYF. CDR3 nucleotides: TGTGCCAGCAGGCAACCGGGAGCAGCCATATATTTT.

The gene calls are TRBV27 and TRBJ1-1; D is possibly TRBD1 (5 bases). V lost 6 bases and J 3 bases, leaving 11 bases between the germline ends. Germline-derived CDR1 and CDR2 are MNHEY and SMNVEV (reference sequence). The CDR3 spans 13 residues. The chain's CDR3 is CASSLGTHTEAFF. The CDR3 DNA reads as TGTGCCAGCAGCCTGGGGACCCACACTGAAGCTTTCTTT.

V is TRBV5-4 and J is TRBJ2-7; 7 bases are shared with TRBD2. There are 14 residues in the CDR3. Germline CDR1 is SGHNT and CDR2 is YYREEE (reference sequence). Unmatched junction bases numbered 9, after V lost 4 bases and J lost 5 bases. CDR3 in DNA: TGTGCCAGCAGCCCGGCAGGGAGGGTGGACGAGCAGTACTTC. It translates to CASSPAGRVDEQYF.

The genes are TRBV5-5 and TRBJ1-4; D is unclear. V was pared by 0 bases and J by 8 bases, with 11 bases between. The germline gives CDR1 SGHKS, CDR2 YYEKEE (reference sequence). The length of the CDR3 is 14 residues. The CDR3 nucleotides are TGTGCCAGCAGCTTGGGCCCCTTGGGCGAAAAACTGTTTTTT. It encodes CASSLGPLGEKLFF.

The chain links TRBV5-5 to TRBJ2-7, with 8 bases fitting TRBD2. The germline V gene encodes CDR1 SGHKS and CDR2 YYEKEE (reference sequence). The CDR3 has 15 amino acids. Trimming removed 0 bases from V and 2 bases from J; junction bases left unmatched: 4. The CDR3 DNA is TGTGCCAGCAGCTTGGCACTAGCGGCCACCTACGAGCAGTACTTC. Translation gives CASSLALAATYEQYF.

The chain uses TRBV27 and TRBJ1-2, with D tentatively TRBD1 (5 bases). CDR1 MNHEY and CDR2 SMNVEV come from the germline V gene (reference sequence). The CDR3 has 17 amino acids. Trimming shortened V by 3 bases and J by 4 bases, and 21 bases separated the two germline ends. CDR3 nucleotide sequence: TGTGCCAGCAGTTTCTTAAGGGCGACGGGACCAAGCTATGGCTACACCTTC. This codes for CASSFLRATGPSYGYTF.

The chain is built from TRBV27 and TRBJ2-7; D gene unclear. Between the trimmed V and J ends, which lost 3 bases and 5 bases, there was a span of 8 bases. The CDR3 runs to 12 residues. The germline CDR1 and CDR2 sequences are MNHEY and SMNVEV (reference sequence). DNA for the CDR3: TGTGCCAGCAGTTTCCCCCTTGACGAGCAGTACTTC. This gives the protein CASSFPLDEQYF.

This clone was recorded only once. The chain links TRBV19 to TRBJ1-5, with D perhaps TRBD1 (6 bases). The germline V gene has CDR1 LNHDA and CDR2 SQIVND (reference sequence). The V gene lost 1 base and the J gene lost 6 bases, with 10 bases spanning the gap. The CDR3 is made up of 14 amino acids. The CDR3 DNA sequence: TGTGCCAGTAGTATAGCGGACAGTGTTCAGCCCCAGCATTTT. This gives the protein CASSIADSVQPQHF.

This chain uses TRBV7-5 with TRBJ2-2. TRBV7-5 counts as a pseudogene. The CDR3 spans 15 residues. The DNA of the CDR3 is TGTGCCACCAGAGGGGGGTGCCGCCGGAACGGGGAGCTGTTTTTT. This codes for CATRGGCRRNGELFF.

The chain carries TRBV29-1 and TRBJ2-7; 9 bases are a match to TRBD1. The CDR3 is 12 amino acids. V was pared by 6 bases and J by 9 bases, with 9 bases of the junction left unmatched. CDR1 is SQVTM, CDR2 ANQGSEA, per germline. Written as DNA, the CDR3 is TGCAGCGTCGGGGGACAGGGAATTTGGCAGTACTTC. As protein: CSVGGQGIWQYF.

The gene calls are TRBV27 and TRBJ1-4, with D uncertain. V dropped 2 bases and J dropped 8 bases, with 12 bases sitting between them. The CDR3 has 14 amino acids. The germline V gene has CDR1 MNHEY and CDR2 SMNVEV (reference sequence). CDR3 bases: TGTGCCAGCAGTTTAATAGGGCCCGAAGAAAAACTGTTTTTT. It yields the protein CASSLIGPEEKLFF.

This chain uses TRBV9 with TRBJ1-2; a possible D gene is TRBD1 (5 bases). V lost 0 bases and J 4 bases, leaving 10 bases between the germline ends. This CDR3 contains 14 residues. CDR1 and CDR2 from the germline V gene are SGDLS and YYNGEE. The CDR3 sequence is CASSVGSGSYGYTF. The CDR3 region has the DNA TGTGCCAGCAGCGTAGGTTCAGGGAGCTATGGCTACACCTTC.

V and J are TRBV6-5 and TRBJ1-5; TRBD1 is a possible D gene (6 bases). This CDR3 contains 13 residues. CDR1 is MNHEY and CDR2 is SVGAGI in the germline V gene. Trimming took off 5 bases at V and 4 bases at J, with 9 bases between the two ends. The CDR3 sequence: CASSKQGNQPQHF. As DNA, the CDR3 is TGTGCCAGCAGTAAACAGGGAAATCAGCCCCAGCATTTT.

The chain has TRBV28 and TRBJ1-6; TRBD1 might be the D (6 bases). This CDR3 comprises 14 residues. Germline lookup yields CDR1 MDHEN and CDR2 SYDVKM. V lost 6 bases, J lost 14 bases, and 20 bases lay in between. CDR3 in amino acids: CASSLPGGSGALHF. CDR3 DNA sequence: TGTGCCAGCAGCCTCCCGGGCGGATCAGGGGCCCTCCACTTT.

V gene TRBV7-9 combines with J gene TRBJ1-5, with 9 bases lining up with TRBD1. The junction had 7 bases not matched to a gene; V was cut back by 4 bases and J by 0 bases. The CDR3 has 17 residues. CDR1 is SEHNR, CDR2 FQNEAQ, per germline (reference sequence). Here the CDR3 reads CASSSGTGTYSNQPQHF. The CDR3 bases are TGTGCCAGCAGCTCCGGGACAGGGACCTATAGCAATCAGCCCCAGCATTTT.